This T cell receptor beta chain was recorded in a study of blood T cell repertoires in COVID-19. The CDR3 is 12 amino acids. CDR1 is MNHEY and CDR2 is SVGAGI in the germline V gene. Trimming cost V 2 bases and J 11 bases, with 12 bases left between them. Profiling relied on immunoSEQ multiplex PCR, and the TCRdb table lists in-frame clones only, not all of them. There are about 490,000 clones in the sample; approximately 83% occur only once, and approximately 3% lies in the top ten. This sequence joins TRBV6-5 and TRBJ1-1, with D possibly matching TRBD1 (5 bases). This TCR derives from a human donor in a cohort sampled during active COVID-19. Sequences were obtained from peripheral blood. The CDR3 loop reads CASSYSQDKAFF. CDR3 sequence (DNA): TGTGCCAGCAGTTACAGCCAGGACAAGGCTTTCTTT.